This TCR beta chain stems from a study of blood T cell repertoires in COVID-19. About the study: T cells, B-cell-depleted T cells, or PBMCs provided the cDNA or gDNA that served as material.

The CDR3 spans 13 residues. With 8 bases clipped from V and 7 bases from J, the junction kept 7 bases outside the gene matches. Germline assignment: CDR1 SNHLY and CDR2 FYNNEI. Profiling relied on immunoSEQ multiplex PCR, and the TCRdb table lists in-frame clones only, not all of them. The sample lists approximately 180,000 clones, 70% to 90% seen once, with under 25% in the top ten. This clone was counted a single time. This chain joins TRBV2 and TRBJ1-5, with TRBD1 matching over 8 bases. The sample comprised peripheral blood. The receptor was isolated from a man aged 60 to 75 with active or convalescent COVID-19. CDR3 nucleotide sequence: TGTGCCAGCGGTGGACAGGGTGGACAGCCCCAGCATTTT. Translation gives CASGGQGGQPQHF.